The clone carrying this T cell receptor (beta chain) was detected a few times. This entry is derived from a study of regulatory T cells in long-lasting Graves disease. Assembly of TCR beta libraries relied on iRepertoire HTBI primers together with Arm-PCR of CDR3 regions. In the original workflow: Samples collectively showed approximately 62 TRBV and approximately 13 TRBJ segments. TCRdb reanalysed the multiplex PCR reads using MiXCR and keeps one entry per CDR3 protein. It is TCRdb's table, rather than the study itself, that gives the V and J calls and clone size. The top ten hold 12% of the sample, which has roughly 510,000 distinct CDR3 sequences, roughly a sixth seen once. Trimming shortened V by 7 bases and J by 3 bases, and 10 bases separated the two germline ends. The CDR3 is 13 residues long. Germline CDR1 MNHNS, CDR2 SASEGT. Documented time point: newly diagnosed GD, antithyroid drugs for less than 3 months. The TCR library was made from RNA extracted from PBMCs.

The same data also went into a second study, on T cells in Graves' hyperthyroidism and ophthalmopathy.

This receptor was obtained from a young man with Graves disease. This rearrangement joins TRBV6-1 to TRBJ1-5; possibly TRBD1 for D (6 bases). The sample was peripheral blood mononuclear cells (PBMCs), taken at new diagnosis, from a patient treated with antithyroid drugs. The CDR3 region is CASTTGFNQPQHF. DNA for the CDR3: TGTGCCAGCACGACAGGTTTCAATCAGCCCCAGCATTTT.